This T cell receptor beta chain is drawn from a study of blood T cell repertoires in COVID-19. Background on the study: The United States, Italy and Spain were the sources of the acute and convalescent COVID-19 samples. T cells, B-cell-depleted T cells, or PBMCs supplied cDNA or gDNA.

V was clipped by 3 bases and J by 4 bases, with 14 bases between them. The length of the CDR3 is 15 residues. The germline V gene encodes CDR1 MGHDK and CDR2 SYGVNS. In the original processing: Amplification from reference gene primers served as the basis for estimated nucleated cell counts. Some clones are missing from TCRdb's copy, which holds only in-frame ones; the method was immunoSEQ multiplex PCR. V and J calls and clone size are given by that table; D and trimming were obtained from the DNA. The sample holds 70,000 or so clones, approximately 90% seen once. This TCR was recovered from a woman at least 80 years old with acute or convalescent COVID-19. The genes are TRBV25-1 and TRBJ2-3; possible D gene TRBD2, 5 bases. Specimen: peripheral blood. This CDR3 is CASSDDYLVPDTQYF. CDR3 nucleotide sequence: TGTGCCAGCAGTGATGACTACCTGGTCCCAGATACGCAGTATTTT.